Below are 17 T cell receptor beta chains sequenced from a single sample in a study of blood T cell repertoires in COVID-19. Measured with immunoSEQ multiplex PCR; TCRdb has only the in-frame clones, and not every one. The sample consists of nearly 350,000 clones, roughly 84% of them appearing once. Source material: PBMCs or T cells enriched from blood (not recorded which). These receptors were collected from a woman under 40 who had recovered from COVID-19.

V gene TRBV24-1 combines with J gene TRBJ2-2; TRBD2 agrees at 10 bases. V shed 4 bases, J shed 1 base, and the junction held 5 bases outside the gene matches. CDR3 length: 17 amino acids. CDR1 and CDR2 (germline): KGHDR, SFDVKD. The CDR3 protein is CATSDPSSGGNTGELFF. The CDR3 region has the DNA TGTGCCACCAGTGACCCTTCTAGCGGGGGGAACACCGGGGAGCTGTTTTTT.

The J gene is TRBJ2-5, the V gene TRBV25-1, with D possibly matching TRBD2 (5 bases). CDR3 size: 13 residues. The germline gives CDR1 MGHDK, CDR2 SYGVNS. V was pared by 5 bases and J by 5 bases, with 12 bases between. The CDR3 DNA reads TGTGCCAGCAGTTATACTAGTGGGGAGACCCAGTACTTC. It codes for CASSYTSGETQYF.

This chain uses TRBV19 with TRBJ1-2, with D possibly being TRBD1 (5 bases). Trimming stripped 4 bases from V and 6 bases from J, with 9 bases between. CDR1 is LNHDA, CDR2 SQIVND, per germline (reference sequence). The CDR3 totals 12 residues. The DNA of the CDR3 is TGTGCCAGTAGTAATGCAGGGAATGGCTACACCTTC. Encoded protein: CASSNAGNGYTF.

This clone was seen only once. V usage is TRBV4-1 and J usage is TRBJ1-2; D perhaps matches TRBD1 (6 bases). The V gene lost 1 base and the J gene lost 7 bases, with 10 bases spanning the gap. Germline values: CDR1 MGHRA, CDR2 YSYEKL. The CDR3 is 13 amino acids. The CDR3 protein is CASSQGGLAGYTF. CDR3 bases: TGCGCCAGCAGCCAAGGGGGGCTAGCTGGCTACACCTTC.

This clone was found a few times. CDR3 amino acids: CASSRQGGIFGYTF. DNA of the CDR3: TGTGCCAGCAGCCGGCAAGGGGGCATCTTTGGCTACACCTTC. V is TRBV3-1 (or the pseudogene TRBV3-2) and J is TRBJ1-2; 7 bases align to TRBD1. Per the germline V gene, CDR1 is LGHDT and CDR2 is YNNKEL (reference sequence). The J segment lost 7 bases and the V segment lost 4 bases, leaving 9 bases of the junction unmatched. The CDR3 has 14 amino acids.

The rearrangement links TRBV28 to TRBJ1-2; 7 nucleotides agree with TRBD1. The CDR3 covers 13 residues. V lost 4 bases to trimming and J lost 5 bases; unmatched junction nucleotides: 4. Germline-derived CDR1 and CDR2 are MDHEN and SYDVKM. This CDR3 is CASSSPTGYGYTF. CDR3 sequence (DNA): TGTGCCAGCAGTTCCCCGACAGGGTATGGCTACACCTTC.

This chain uses TRBV5-4 with TRBJ2-2; D gene unclear. CDR3 length: 14 amino acids. V lost 1 base and J 1 base, leaving 5 bases between the germline ends. Germline V CDR1 and CDR2: SGHNT, YYREEE (reference sequence). Here the CDR3 DNA reads TGTGCCAGCAGCTTGCCAGGGAACACCGGGGAGCTGTTTTTT. This sequence encodes CASSLPGNTGELFF.

The V and J genes are TRBV2 and TRBJ1-6, with 7 bases lining up with TRBD1. Germline-derived CDR1 and CDR2 are SNHLY and FYNNEI. This CDR3 is built from 15 residues. Losses at the gene ends were 8 bases for V and 5 bases for J; bases not matched to a gene: 9. The CDR3 sequence: CASGVHRGDNSPLHF. CDR3 nucleotides: TGTGCCAGCGGTGTACACAGGGGTGATAATTCACCCCTCCACTTT. The complete variable domain, with remaining parts taken from reference TRBV2 and TRBJ1-6, reads EPEVTQTPSHQVTQMGQEVILRCVPISNHLYFYWYRQILGQKVEFLVSFYNNEISEKSEIFDDQFSVERPDGSNFTLKIRSTKLEDSAMYFCASGVHRGDNSPLHFGNGTRLTVT.

This clone was picked up one time. This rearrangement joins TRBV4-1 to TRBJ2-7, with TRBD1 matching 9 bases. Germline loops: CDR1 MGHRA, CDR2 YSYEKL. The CDR3 has 15 amino acids. The V segment lost 4 bases and the J segment 5 bases; nucleotides outside the gene matches: 9. CDR3 sequence reads: CASSLGQGISNEQYF. In DNA form, the CDR3 reads TGCGCCAGCAGCCTGGGACAGGGAATTTCCAACGAGCAGTACTTC.

V and J are TRBV29-1 and TRBJ1-1; maybe TRBD1 (5 bases). From germline, CDR1 is SQVTM and CDR2 ANQGSEA. Trimming pared 2 bases from V and 8 bases from J, leaving 15 bases between. CDR3 length: 13 residues. CDR3 sequence: CSVEKKFRGEAFF. DNA for the CDR3: TGCAGCGTTGAAAAAAAGTTCCGGGGGGAAGCTTTCTTT.

The chain carries TRBV21-1 and TRBJ2-5; the table's D call TRBD2 went unverified against the DNA. TRBV21-1 is assigned pseudogene status. The CDR3 sequence is 17 residues long. CDR3 residues: CASPSLGSWEGQETQYF. The CDR3 DNA sequence: TGTGCCAGCCCGAGTTTGGGCTCCTGGGAGGGACAAGAGACCCAGTACTTC.

Written as DNA, the CDR3 is TGTGCCAGCAGTGAAGTCGGGACAGGGAGTTCACCCCTCCACTTT. It translates to CASSEVGTGSSPLHF. The genes are TRBV6-1 and TRBJ1-6, with TRBD1 matching 9 bases. Germline-derived CDR1 and CDR2 are MNHNS and SASEGT. The CDR3 has 15 residues. Trimming took 1 base from V and 9 from J; bases not matched to a gene: 4.

The chain employs TRBV6-2 or TRBV6-3 and TRBJ1-2, with a possible D match to TRBD1 (6 bases). Trimming removed 5 bases from V and 4 bases from J, with 17 bases in between. Germline V lookup: CDR1 MNHEY, CDR2 SVGEGT. There are 15 residues in the CDR3. The CDR3 region has the DNA TGTGCCAGCAGTCGGCTCCCTACAGGGTTCTATGGCTACACCTTC. It yields the protein CASSRLPTGFYGYTF.

This clone was seen only a few times. The chain carries TRBV18 and TRBJ1-4; tentative D call: TRBD1 (5 bases). V lost 3 bases and J lost 7, with 18 bases in between. The CDR3 sequence is 16 residues long. Germline V gene lookup returns CDR1 KGHSH and CDR2 LQKENI. This chain's CDR3 is CASSPRGGEEGEKLFF. For the CDR3, the DNA is TGTGCCAGCTCACCCCGGGGCGGGGAGGAGGGTGAAAAACTGTTTTTT.

The chain uses TRBV2 and TRBJ1-3; the D gene is possibly TRBD1 (5 bases). This CDR3 spans 17 amino acids. Trimming left V 5 bases short and J 0 bases short, with 17 bases between. The germline gives CDR1 SNHLY, CDR2 FYNNEI. CDR3 sequence reads: CASSPRGGFFSGNTIYF. The CDR3, as DNA: TGTGCCAGCAGTCCCCGGGGGGGGTTTTTCTCTGGAAACACCATATATTTT.

This rearrangement joins TRBV21-1 to TRBJ1-1. TRBV21-1 is a pseudogene locus. CDR3 length: 12 amino acids. CDR3 region: CANPGVRGEAFF. The CDR3 DNA is TGTGCCAACCCCGGGGTGCGAGGGGAAGCTTTCTTT.

This clone was detected once. The rearrangement joins TRBV24-1 to TRBJ1-1; possible D gene TRBD1, 6 bases. Germline CDR1 reads KGHDR; CDR2 reads SFDVKD. The germline V and J ends were trimmed by 5 bases and 2 bases, with 14 bases remaining between them. This CDR3 has 15 amino acids. The DNA for the CDR3 is TGTGCCACCAGTGCCCATGGGGGCCCTAACACTGAAGCTTTCTTT. As protein: CATSAHGGPNTEAFF.